These 32 T cell receptor beta chains were sequenced from one sample in a study of T cell responses to AZD1222 COVID-19 vaccine. Profiling relied on immunoSEQ multiplex PCR, and the TCRdb table lists in-frame clones only, not all of them. The sample shows 150,000 to 200,000 clones, more than 75% of them seen only once. This material consisted of peripheral blood, taken on day 0 of MenACWY control vaccination. The receptors stem from an adult in good health.

The chain links TRBV10-3 to TRBJ2-3, with 7 bases identical to TRBD1. With V trimmed by 10 bases and J by 4 bases, 8 bases remained unmatched. Germline V lookup: CDR1 ENHRY, CDR2 SYGVKD. The CDR3 has 13 amino acids. The CDR3 protein is CATTGDIADTQYF. CDR3 sequence (DNA): TGTGCCACTACAGGGGATATTGCAGATACGCAGTATTTT.

This clone was seen only once. The chain joins TRBV2 to TRBJ1-6, with 7 positions matching TRBD1. CDR1 is SNHLY and CDR2 is FYNNEI in the germline V gene. With 4 bases clipped from V and 9 bases from J, the junction kept 6 bases outside the gene matches. The CDR3 length is 14 residues. The CDR3 DNA reads as TGTGCCAGCAGTGTTGGAGGGGGCAGTTCACCCCTCCACTTT. Translated, it gives CASSVGGGSSPLHF.

V is TRBV3-1 (or the pseudogene TRBV3-2) and J is TRBJ1-5; a possible D gene is TRBD1 (5 bases). From germline, CDR1 is LGHDT and CDR2 YNNKEL (reference sequence). Trimming pared 4 bases from V and 4 bases from J, leaving 11 bases between. The CDR3 has 14 residues. CDR3 DNA: TGTGCCAGCAGCCCATTAGGGGCTAATCAGCCCCAGCATTTT. It translates to CASSPLGANQPQHF.

The J gene is TRBJ1-2, the V gene TRBV5-1; tentatively, D is TRBD1 (5 bases). Trimming stripped 0 bases from V and 4 bases from J, with 13 bases between. CDR1 SGHRS and CDR2 YFSETQ come from the germline V gene. The CDR3 length is 15 residues. The CDR3 nucleotides read TGCGCCAGCAGCTTGGTCCAGGGTGGTGGCTATGGCTACACCTTC. Translation gives CASSLVQGGGYGYTF.

The chain employs TRBV5-4 and TRBJ2-5; TRBD2 aligns across 7 bases. Germline V lookup: CDR1 SGHNT, CDR2 YYREEE (reference sequence). Trimming removed 4 bases from V and 2 bases from J; junction bases left unmatched: 8. The CDR3 has 15 amino acids. The CDR3 DNA is TGTGCCAGCAGCCCCACGGGGGGTAATCAAGAGACCCAGTACTTC. It yields the protein CASSPTGGNQETQYF.

This chain links TRBV6-1 with TRBJ2-7, with D tentatively TRBD1 (6 bases). V gave up 2 bases and J gave up 2 bases, with 10 bases separating them. This CDR3 has 14 amino acids. CDR1 and CDR2 from the germline V gene are MNHNS and SASEGT. CDR3: CASSESTGTYEQYF. Written as DNA, the CDR3 is TGTGCCAGCAGTGAATCAACAGGGACCTACGAGCAGTACTTC.

The chain has TRBV5-4 and TRBJ2-1; 8 bases map to TRBD2. This CDR3 region has 16 residues. The trim removed 2 bases at V and 4 bases at J, leaving 8 bases unmatched. CDR1 SGHNT and CDR2 YYREEE come from the germline V gene (reference sequence). CDR3: CASSLSGTRTYNEQFF. CDR3 DNA sequence: TGTGCCAGCAGCTTATCCGGGACTAGGACGTACAATGAGCAGTTCTTC.

The chain has TRBV11-2 and TRBJ2-1, with TRBD2 identical over 13 bases. There are 18 residues in the CDR3. Losses at the gene ends were 6 bases for V and 0 bases for J; bases not matched to a gene: 8. Germline loops: CDR1 SGHAT, CDR2 FQNNGV. The CDR3 loop is CASSPTSGGPSSYNEQFF. CDR3 sequence (DNA): TGTGCCAGCAGTCCGACTAGCGGGGGGCCTAGCTCCTACAATGAGCAGTTCTTC.

The chain uses TRBV30 and TRBJ1-5, with D unresolved. Germline lookup yields CDR1 GTSNPN and CDR2 SVGIG (reference sequence). The CDR3 totals 14 residues. V shed 1 base and J shed 5 bases, with 12 bases lying between them. The CDR3 reads CAWSGLQTDQPQHF. DNA of the CDR3: TGTGCCTGGAGTGGCCTCCAGACGGATCAGCCCCAGCATTTT. Full variable domain (outside the CDR3, taken from reference TRBV30 and TRBJ1-5): SQTIHQWPATLVQPVGSPLSLECTVEGTSNPNLYWYRQAAGRGLQLLFYSVGIGQISSEVPQNLSASRPQDRQFILSSKKLLLSDSGFYLCAWSGLQTDQPQHFGDGTRLSIL.

The chain couples TRBV28 to TRBJ2-3; 8 bases agree with TRBD2. Germline V gene lookup returns CDR1 MDHEN and CDR2 SYDVKM. This CDR3 contains 17 residues. V was clipped by 5 bases and J by 3 bases; unmatched bases: 13. DNA for the CDR3: TGTGCCAGCAGTACCTACTATCCGGGACTAGATACAGATACGCAGTATTTT. Protein: CASSTYYPGLDTDTQYF.

The rearrangement uses TRBV9 and TRBJ2-7, with TRBD1 matching 8 bases. From germline, CDR1 is SGDLS and CDR2 YYNGEE. The trim removed 3 bases at V and 5 bases at J, leaving 7 bases unmatched. The CDR3 is 14 residues long. The CDR3 DNA reads as TGTGCCAGCAGCGATGACAGGGGTGGGAACGAGCAGTACTTC. Translated, it gives CASSDDRGGNEQYF.

This clone was detected only once. The chain employs TRBV4-2 and TRBJ1-5; D is undetermined. Germline values: CDR1 LGHNA, CDR2 YNFKEQ. V lost 0 bases, J lost 2 bases, and 5 bases lay in between. This CDR3 is built from 14 residues. The CDR3 sequence is CASSQEAGNQPQHF. The CDR3, as DNA: TGTGCCAGCAGCCAAGAGGCAGGCAATCAGCCCCAGCATTTT.

This chain connects TRBV19 to TRBJ2-3; TRBD2 matches at 10 bases. The trim removed 3 bases at V and 1 base at J, leaving 4 bases unmatched. Germline V lookup: CDR1 LNHDA, CDR2 SQIVND (reference sequence). The CDR3 contains 16 residues. The CDR3 reads CASSMLLAGRTDTQYF. DNA of the CDR3: TGTGCCAGTAGTATGTTACTAGCGGGACGCACAGATACGCAGTATTTT.

The chain links TRBV27 to TRBJ2-4; tentative D call: TRBD1 (6 bases). The CDR3 is 13 amino acids. The germline V gene encodes CDR1 MNHEY and CDR2 SMNVEV (reference sequence). V shed 0 bases and J shed 13 bases, with 13 bases lying between them. CDR3 sequence (DNA): TGTGCCAGCAGTTTATCACAGGGCCGCATCCAGTACTTC. The encoded protein is CASSLSQGRIQYF.

The chain couples TRBV9 to TRBJ2-1; TRBD2 matches 8 bases. The V gene's germline CDR1 is SGDLS and CDR2 YYNGEE. The CDR3 spans 15 residues. Losses at the gene ends were 3 bases for V and 6 bases for J; bases not matched to a gene: 8. The CDR3 bases are TGTGCCAGCAGCGAAACGGGAGGGCCCCTCAATGAGCAGTTCTTC. Translating gives CASSETGGPLNEQFF.

J is TRBJ1-4 and V is TRBV12-3 or TRBV12-4; D gene ambiguous. The CDR3 is 13 residues long. V shed 7 bases and J shed 0 bases, with 6 bases lying between them. In nucleotides, the CDR3 is TGTGCCAGCACGTCAACAACTAATGAAAAACTGTTTTTT. The encoded protein is CASTSTTNEKLFF.

The J gene is TRBJ2-5, the V gene TRBV5-1, with 12 bases aligning to TRBD2. V was clipped by 0 bases and J by 7 bases; unmatched bases: 4. Germline CDR1 reads SGHRS; CDR2 reads YFSETQ. This CDR3 spans 15 amino acids. CDR3 residues: CASSLGTSGMGTQYF. CDR3 sequence (DNA): TGCGCCAGCAGCTTGGGGACTAGCGGGATGGGGACCCAGTACTTC.

The chain employs TRBV18 and TRBJ1-3; D uncertain. V was shortened by 6 bases and J by 4 bases, with 7 bases between the two germline ends. Per the germline V gene, CDR1 is KGHSH and CDR2 is LQKENI. The CDR3 extends over 12 amino acids. Written as DNA, the CDR3 is TGTGCCAGCTCGCCGGACGGAAACACCATATATTTT. Translated, it gives CASSPDGNTIYF.

This chain joins TRBV19 and TRBJ1-3, with D possibly TRBD1 on 5 matching bases. This CDR3 is 15 amino acids long. The V end was cut by 1 base, the J end by 4 bases, with 11 bases between. In germline, CDR1 is LNHDA, CDR2 SQIVND (reference sequence). CDR3 bases: TGTGCCAGTAGTATAGGCGGGACTACCGGAAACACCATATATTTT. This codes for CASSIGGTTGNTIYF.

This clone was counted at least ten times. V usage is TRBV5-4 and J usage is TRBJ2-1; D is uncertain. The V end lost 4 bases, the J end lost 0 bases, and 11 bases lay between the germline ends. The CDR3 has 15 residues. Germline CDR1 is SGHNT and CDR2 is YYREEE (reference sequence). The CDR3 loop reads CASSQDQSSYNEQFF. For the CDR3, the DNA is TGTGCCAGCAGCCAGGACCAGAGCTCCTACAATGAGCAGTTCTTC.

The J gene is TRBJ2-2, the V gene TRBV9; 9 bases align to TRBD2. The ends lost 5 bases at V and 6 bases at J; junction bases unmatched: 5. There are 14 residues in the CDR3. Germline CDR1 reads SGDLS; CDR2 reads YYNGEE. DNA for the CDR3: TGTGCCAGCAGTAGCGGGAGAGATGCCGGGGAGCTGTTTTTT. Its protein is CASSSGRDAGELFF.

This chain connects TRBV18 to TRBJ2-5, with D maybe TRBD1 (5 bases). The V end was cut by 6 bases, the J end by 0 bases, with 8 bases between. This CDR3 has 13 amino acids. Germline CDR1 is KGHSH and CDR2 is LQKENI. The CDR3, as DNA: TGTGCCAGCTCCCAGGGTTACCAAGAGACCCAGTACTTC. Translated, it gives CASSQGYQETQYF.

V and J are TRBV7-3 and TRBJ1-1; D is perhaps TRBD1 (5 bases). CDR3 length: 13 amino acids. Trimming took 5 bases from V and 1 from J, leaving 8 bases between them. The germline V gene has CDR1 SGHTA and CDR2 FQGTGA. The CDR3 DNA reads as TGTGCCAGCAGCCGACAGCAGAACACTGAAGCTTTCTTT. This encodes CASSRQQNTEAFF.

The chain couples TRBV28 to TRBJ1-2; possible D gene TRBD1, 6 bases. CDR3 length: 15 amino acids. Looked up from germline, CDR1 is MDHEN and CDR2 is SYDVKM. The germline V and J ends were trimmed by 6 bases and 0 bases, with 14 bases remaining between them. CDR3 sequence: CASRPQGSPNYGYTF. In DNA form, the CDR3 reads TGTGCCAGCAGGCCCCAGGGGTCGCCTAACTATGGCTACACCTTC.

This sequence joins TRBV28 and TRBJ2-5, with D perhaps assigned TRBD1 or TRBD2 (5 bases each). The CDR3 extends over 13 amino acids. Trimming left V 5 bases short and J 9 bases short, with 16 bases between. In germline, CDR1 is MDHEN, CDR2 SYDVKM. The chain's CDR3 is CASSPGTHMAQYF. DNA of the CDR3: TGTGCCAGCAGTCCCGGGACCCACATGGCCCAGTACTTC.

V is TRBV28 and J is TRBJ2-7; 9 nucleotides align to TRBD1. Germline CDR1 reads MDHEN; CDR2 reads SYDVKM. This CDR3 region has 15 residues. V dropped 5 bases and J dropped 4; count of bases not matched to a gene: 9. CDR3 bases: TGTGCCAGCAGTACACCCGGGACAGGGAATTACGAGCAGTACTTC. Translation: CASSTPGTGNYEQYF.

V and J are TRBV5-1 and TRBJ2-1; maybe TRBD1 (6 bases). Trimming pared 0 bases from V and 9 bases from J, leaving 13 bases between. The CDR3 extends over 14 amino acids. Germline values: CDR1 SGHRS, CDR2 YFSETQ. The CDR3 DNA follows: TGCGCCAGCAGCTTGGACAGGGTTGCGGTTGAGCAGTTCTTC. Encoded protein: CASSLDRVAVEQFF.

The chain couples TRBV4-1 to TRBJ1-1; possible D gene TRBD1, 5 bases. The CDR3 is made up of 14 amino acids. The V end was cut by 10 bases, the J end by 4 bases, with 19 bases between. The V gene's germline CDR1 is MGHRA and CDR2 YSYEKL. In DNA, the CDR3 is TGCGCCACCCTGCGGGGGGACGGCGGCACTGAAGCTTTCTTT. Translation: CATLRGDGGTEAFF.

The V gene is TRBV5-5, the J gene TRBJ1-4, with 7 nucleotides matching TRBD1. V lost 3 bases and J lost 2; bases outside the gene matches: 4. CDR1 and CDR2 (germline): SGHKS, YYEKEE (reference sequence). This CDR3 comprises 15 residues. This CDR3 reads CASSSTGVTNEKLFF. CDR3 coding DNA: TGTGCCAGCAGCTCCACAGGGGTGACTAATGAAAAACTGTTTTTT.

The V call is TRBV7-3, the J call TRBJ1-2, with 9 bases that match TRBD1. Germline loops: CDR1 SGHTA, CDR2 FQGTGA. Trimming took 5 bases from V and 7 from J; bases not matched to a gene: 8. This CDR3 is 14 amino acids long. The CDR3: CASSMTGGSGGYTF. For the CDR3, the DNA is TGTGCCAGCAGCATGACAGGGGGTTCGGGTGGCTACACCTTC.

The chain carries TRBV5-4 and TRBJ2-1; D uncertain. CDR1 and CDR2 from the germline V gene are SGHNT and YYREEE (reference sequence). This CDR3 has 15 residues. Trimming pared 4 bases from V and 6 bases from J, leaving 17 bases between. CDR3 protein: CASSPRTMVGNEQFF. The CDR3 nucleotides read TGTGCCAGCAGCCCCCGCACCATGGTGGGCAATGAGCAGTTCTTC.

The rearrangement uses TRBV4-3 and TRBJ2-7; 7 bases fit TRBD1. Germline V gene lookup returns CDR1 LGHNA and CDR2 YSLEER. V shed 2 bases, J shed 2 bases, and the junction held 3 bases outside the gene matches. The CDR3 is 14 residues long. The DNA for the CDR3 is TGCGCCAGCAGCCAAAGGGACAGAGCCTACGAGCAGTACTTC. Protein product: CASSQRDRAYEQYF.